This T cell receptor (beta chain) was documented in a study of shared clonotypes between healthy human individuals. Every subset's genomic DNA went evenly onto several immunoSEQ plates. Data came from immunoSEQ multiplex PCR; TCRdb stores just in-frame clones and leaves some out. The sample has fewer than 400,000 clones; roughly 70% are singletons. The study enrolled healthy HIV-negative adults without recent acute infections or vaccinations as donors. Trimming stripped 9 bases from V and 10 bases from J, with 13 bases between. The CDR3 contains 11 residues. CDR1 and CDR2 (germline): SGHVT, SQSDAQ. This clonotype was obtained from a man aged 30-40 years in good health. The sample consisted of memory CD4+ T cells sorted from blood. The subset denotes: CD45RA-negative fraction. The chain links TRBV7-4 to TRBJ2-1; no clear D gene. The chain's CDR3 is CARGIDHEQFF. CDR3 nucleotide sequence: TGTGCCAGGGGGATCGATCACGAGCAGTTCTTC.